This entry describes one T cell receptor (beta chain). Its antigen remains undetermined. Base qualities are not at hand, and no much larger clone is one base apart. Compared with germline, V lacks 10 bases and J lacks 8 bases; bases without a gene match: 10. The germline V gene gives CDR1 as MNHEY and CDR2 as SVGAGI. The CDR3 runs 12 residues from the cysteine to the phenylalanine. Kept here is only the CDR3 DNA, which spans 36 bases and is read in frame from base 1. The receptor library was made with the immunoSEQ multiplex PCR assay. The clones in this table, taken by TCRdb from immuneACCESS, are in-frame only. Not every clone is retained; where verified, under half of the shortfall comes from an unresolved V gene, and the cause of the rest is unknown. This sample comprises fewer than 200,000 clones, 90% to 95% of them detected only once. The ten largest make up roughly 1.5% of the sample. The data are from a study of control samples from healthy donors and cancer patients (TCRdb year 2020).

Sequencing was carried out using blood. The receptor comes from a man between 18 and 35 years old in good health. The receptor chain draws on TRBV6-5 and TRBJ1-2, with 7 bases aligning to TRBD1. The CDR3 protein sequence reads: CATNRGTEGYTF. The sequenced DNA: TGTGCCACCAACAGGGGAACGGAGGGCTACACCTTC.